This T cell receptor beta chain originates from a study of blood T cell repertoires in COVID-19. In the study overall: T cells, B-cell-depleted T cells, or PBMCs provided the cDNA or gDNA that served as material.

Germline values: CDR1 SNHLY, CDR2 FYNNEI. V lost 9 bases and J 2 bases, leaving 14 bases between the germline ends. The CDR3 runs to 15 residues. Clones were read by immunoSEQ multiplex PCR, and TCRdb kept only the in-frame ones, dropping some. The sample carries about 220,000 clones, over 75% recorded once. This clone was observed a handful of times. Input material: peripheral blood. The TCR comes from a human donor in a cohort sampled during active COVID-19. This sequence joins TRBV2 and TRBJ2-6; D might be TRBD2 (7 bases). CDR3 nucleotide sequence: TGTGCCAGGGAACTCGGGGGGCCTGGGGCCAACGTCCTGACTTTC. This sequence encodes CARELGGPGANVLTF.